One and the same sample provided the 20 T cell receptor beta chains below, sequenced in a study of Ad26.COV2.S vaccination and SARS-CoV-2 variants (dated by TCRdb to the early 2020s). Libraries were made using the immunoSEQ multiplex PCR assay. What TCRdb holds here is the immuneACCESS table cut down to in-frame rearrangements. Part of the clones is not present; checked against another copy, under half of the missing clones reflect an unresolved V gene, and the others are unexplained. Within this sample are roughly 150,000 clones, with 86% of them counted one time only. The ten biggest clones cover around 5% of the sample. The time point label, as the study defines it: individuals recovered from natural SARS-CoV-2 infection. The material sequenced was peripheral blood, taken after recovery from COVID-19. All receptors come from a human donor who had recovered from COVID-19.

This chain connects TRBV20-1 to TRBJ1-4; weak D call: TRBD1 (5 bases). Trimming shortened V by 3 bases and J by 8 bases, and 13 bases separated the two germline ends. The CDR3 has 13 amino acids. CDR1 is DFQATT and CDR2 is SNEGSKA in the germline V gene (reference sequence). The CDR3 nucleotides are TGCAGTGCTAGTGGGGGGGATGGCGAAAAACTGTTTTTT. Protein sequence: CSASGGDGEKLFF.

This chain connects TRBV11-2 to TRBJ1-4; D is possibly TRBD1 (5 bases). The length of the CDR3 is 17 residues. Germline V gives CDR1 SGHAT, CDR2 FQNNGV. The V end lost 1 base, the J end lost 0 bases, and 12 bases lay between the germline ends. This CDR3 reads CASSLGQGTSTNEKLFF. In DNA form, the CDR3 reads TGTGCCAGCAGCTTAGGGCAGGGAACCTCAACTAATGAAAAACTGTTTTTT.

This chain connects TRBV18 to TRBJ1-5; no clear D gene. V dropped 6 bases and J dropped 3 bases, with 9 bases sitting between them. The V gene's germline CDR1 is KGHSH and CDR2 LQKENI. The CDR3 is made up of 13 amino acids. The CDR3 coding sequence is TGTGCCAGCTCTCGCTGGATCAATCAGCCCCAGCATTTT. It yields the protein CASSRWINQPQHF.

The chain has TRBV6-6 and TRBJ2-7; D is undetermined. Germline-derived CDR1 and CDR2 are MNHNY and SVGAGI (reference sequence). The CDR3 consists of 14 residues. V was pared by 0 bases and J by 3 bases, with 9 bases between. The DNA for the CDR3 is TGTGCCAGCAGTTACTCCCCCGGGTTCTACGAGCAGTACTTC. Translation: CASSYSPGFYEQYF.

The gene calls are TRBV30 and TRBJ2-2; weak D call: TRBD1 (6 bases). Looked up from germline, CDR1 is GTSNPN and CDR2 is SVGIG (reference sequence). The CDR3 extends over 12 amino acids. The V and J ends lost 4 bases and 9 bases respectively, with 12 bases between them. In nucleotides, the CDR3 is TGTGCCTGGACGACAGGCCACCGGGAGCTGTTTTTT. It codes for CAWTTGHRELFF.

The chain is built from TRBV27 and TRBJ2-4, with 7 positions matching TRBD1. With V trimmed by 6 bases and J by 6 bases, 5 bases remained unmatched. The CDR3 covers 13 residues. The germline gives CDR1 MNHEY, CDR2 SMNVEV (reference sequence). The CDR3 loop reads CASSDRDTNIQYF. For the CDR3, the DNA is TGTGCCAGCAGCGACAGGGATACAAACATTCAGTACTTC.

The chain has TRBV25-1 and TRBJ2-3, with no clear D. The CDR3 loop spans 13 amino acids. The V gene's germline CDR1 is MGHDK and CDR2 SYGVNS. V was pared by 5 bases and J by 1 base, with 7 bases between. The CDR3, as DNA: TGTGCCAGCAGTTCTAGAGGCACAGATACGCAGTATTTT. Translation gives CASSSRGTDTQYF.

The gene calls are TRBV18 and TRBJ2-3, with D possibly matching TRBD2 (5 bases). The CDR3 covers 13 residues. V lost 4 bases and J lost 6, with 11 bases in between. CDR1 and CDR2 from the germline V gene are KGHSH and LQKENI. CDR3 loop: CASSQQRDDTQYF. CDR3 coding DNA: TGTGCCAGCTCACAACAACGGGATGATACGCAGTATTTT.

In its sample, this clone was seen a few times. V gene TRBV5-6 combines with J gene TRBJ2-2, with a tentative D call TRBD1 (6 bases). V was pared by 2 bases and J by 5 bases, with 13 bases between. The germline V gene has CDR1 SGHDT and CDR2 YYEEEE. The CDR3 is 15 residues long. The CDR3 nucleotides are TGTGCCAGCAGCTTTGGCAGGGGCTATACCGGGGAGCTGTTTTTT. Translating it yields CASSFGRGYTGELFF.

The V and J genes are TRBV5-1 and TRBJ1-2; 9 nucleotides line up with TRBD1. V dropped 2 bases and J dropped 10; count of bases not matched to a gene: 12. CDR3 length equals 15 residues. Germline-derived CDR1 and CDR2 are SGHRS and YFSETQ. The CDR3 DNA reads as TGCGCCAGCAGCTTTGGACAGGGGAAGGCCTGGGACTACACCTTC. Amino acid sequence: CASSFGQGKAWDYTF. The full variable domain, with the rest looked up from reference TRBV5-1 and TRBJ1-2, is KAGVTQTPRYLIKTRGQQVTLSCSPISGHRSVSWYQQTPGQGLQFLFEYFSETQRNKGNFPGRFSGRQFSNSRSEMNVSTLELGDSALYLCASSFGQGKAWDYTFGSGTRLTVV.

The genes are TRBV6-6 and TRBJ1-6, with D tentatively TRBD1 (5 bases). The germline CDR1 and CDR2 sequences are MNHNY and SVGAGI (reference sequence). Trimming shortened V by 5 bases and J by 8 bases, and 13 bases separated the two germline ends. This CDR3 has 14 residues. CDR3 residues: CASSTRVWDSPLHF. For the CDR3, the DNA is TGTGCCAGCAGTACCAGGGTCTGGGATTCACCCCTCCACTTT.

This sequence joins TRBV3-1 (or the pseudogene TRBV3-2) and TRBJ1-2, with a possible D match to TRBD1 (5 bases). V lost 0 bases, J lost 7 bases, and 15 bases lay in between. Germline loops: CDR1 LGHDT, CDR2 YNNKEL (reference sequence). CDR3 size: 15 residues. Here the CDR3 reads CASSQEGAFGIGYTF. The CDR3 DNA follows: TGTGCCAGCAGCCAAGAAGGGGCGTTTGGTATTGGCTACACCTTC.

The CDR3 DNA sequence: TGCGCCAGCAGCCAAGACAGCTACGAGCAGTACTTC. Protein sequence: CASSQDSYEQYF. The V call is TRBV5-1, the J call TRBJ2-7, with D maybe TRBD1 (5 bases). Germline CDR1 reads SGHRS; CDR2 reads YFSETQ. The CDR3 has 12 residues. Deletions cut 4 bases from V and 3 bases from J, with 8 bases between.

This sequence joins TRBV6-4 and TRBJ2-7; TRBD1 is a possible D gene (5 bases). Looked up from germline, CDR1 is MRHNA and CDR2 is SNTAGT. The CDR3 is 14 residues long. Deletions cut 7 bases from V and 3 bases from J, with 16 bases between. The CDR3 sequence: CASTMRQSIYEQYF. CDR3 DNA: TGTGCCAGCACAATGAGACAGTCCATCTACGAGCAGTACTTC.

The CDR3 DNA sequence: TGTGCCAGTAGTATTTCGGCAGGACCCACCTACGAGCAGTACTTC. Translating gives CASSISAGPTYEQYF. This rearrangement joins TRBV19 to TRBJ2-7; D is unclear. The CDR3 runs 15 residues. The V end was cut by 3 bases, the J end by 2 bases, with 14 bases between. Germline CDR1 is LNHDA and CDR2 is SQIVND (reference sequence).

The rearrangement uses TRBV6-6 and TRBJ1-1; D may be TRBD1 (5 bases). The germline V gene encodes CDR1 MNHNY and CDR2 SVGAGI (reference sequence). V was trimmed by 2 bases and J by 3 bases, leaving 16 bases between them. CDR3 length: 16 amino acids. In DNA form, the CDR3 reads TGTGCCAGCAGTTACGGGGTTCCGGGGCGGTACACTGAAGCTTTCTTT. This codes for CASSYGVPGRYTEAFF.

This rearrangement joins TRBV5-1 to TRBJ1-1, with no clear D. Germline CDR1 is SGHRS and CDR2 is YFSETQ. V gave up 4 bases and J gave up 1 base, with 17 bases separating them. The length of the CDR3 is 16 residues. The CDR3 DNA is TGCGCCAGCAGCCCCTGGGTCGCCCCTGGGAACACTGAAGCTTTCTTT. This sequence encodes CASSPWVAPGNTEAFF.

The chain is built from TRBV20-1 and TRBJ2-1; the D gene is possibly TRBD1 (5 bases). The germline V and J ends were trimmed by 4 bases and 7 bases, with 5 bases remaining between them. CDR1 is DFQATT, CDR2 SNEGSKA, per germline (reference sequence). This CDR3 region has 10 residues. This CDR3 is CSAKGNEQFF. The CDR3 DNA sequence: TGCAGTGCTAAGGGGAATGAGCAGTTCTTC.

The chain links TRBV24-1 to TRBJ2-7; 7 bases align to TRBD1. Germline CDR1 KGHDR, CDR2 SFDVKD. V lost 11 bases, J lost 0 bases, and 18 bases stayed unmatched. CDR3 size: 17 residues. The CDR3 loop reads CAIPTNYGTADSYEQYF. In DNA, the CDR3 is TGTGCCATCCCGACTAATTACGGGACAGCGGACTCCTACGAGCAGTACTTC.

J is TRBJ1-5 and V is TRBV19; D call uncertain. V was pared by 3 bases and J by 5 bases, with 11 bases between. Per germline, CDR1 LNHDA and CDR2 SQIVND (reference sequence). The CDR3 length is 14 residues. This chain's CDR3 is CASSIRTLDQPQHF. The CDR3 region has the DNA TGTGCCAGTAGTATTAGGACCCTTGATCAGCCCCAGCATTTT.